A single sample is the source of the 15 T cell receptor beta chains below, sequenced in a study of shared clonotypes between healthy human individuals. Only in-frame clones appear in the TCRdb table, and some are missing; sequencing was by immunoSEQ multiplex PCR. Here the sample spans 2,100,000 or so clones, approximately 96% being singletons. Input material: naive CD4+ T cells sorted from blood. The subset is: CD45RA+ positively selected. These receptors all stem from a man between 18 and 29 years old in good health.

The CDR3 DNA reads as TGTGCTAGTGGTTTACAGGAGGGATCACCCCTCCACTTT. Protein sequence: CASGLQEGSPLHF. The genes are TRBV12-5 and TRBJ1-6; maybe TRBD1 (5 bases). The V end was cut by 3 bases, the J end by 10 bases, with 10 bases between. CDR1 is LGHNT and CDR2 is FRNRAP in the germline V gene. The CDR3 extends over 13 amino acids.

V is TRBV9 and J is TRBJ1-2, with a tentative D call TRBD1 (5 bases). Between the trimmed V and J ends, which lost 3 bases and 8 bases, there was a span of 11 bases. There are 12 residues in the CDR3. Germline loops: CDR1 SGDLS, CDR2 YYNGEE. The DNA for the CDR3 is TGTGCCAGCAGCGAGGACGGGGGAGGCTACACCTTC. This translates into CASSEDGGGYTF.

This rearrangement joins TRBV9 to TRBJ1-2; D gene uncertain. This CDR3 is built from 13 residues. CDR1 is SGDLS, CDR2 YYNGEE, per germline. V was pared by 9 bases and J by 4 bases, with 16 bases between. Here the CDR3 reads CATLSPARYGYTF. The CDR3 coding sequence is TGTGCCACCCTCTCTCCTGCCCGCTATGGCTACACCTTC.

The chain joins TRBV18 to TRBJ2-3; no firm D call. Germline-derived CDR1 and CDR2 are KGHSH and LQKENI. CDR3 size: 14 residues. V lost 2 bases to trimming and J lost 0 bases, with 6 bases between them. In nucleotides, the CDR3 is TGTGCCAGCTCACCAACGTCTAGCACAGATACGCAGTATTTT. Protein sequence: CASSPTSSTDTQYF.

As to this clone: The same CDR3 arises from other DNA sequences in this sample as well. The CDR3 nucleotides are TGTGCCAGTAGTATAGGACAGGTAGGGAATCAGCCCCAGCATTTT. Amino acid sequence: CASSIGQVGNQPQHF. The V call is TRBV19, the J call TRBJ1-5; weak D call: TRBD1 (6 bases). The length of the CDR3 is 15 residues. Germline loops: CDR1 LNHDA, CDR2 SQIVND (reference sequence). The V end lost 1 base, the J end lost 4 bases, and 11 bases lay between the germline ends.

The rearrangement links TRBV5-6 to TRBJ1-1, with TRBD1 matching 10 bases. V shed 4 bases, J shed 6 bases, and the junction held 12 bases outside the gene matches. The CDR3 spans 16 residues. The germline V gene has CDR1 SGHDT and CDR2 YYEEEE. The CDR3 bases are TGTGCCAGCAGCCACCTGAGGACAGGGGGATCCGCTGAAGCTTTCTTT. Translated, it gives CASSHLRTGGSAEAFF.

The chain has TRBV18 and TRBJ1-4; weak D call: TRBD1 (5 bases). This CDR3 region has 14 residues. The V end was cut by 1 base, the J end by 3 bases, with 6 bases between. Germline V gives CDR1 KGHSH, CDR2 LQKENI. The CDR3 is CASSPLGPNEKLFF. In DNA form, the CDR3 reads TGTGCCAGCTCACCACTGGGGCCTAATGAAAAACTGTTTTTT.

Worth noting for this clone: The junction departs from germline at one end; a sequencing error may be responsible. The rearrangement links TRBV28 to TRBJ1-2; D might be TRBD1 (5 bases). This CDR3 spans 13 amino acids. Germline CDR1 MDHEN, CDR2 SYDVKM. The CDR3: CASSQRDRQPSLF. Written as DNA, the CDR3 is TGTGCCAGCAGCCAAAGGGACCGACAGCCATCCCTCTTC.

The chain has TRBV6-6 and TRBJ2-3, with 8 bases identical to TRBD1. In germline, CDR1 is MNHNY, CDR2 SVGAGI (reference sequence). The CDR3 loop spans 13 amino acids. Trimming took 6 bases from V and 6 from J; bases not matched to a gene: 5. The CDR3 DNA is TGTGCCAGCAGAACGGACAGGGCCGATACGCAGTATTTT. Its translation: CASRTDRADTQYF.

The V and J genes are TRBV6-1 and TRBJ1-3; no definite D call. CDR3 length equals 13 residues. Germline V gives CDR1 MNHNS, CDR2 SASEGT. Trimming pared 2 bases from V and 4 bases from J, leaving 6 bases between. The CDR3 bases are TGTGCCAGCAGTGAATCGGCCGGAAACACCATATATTTT. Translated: CASSESAGNTIYF.

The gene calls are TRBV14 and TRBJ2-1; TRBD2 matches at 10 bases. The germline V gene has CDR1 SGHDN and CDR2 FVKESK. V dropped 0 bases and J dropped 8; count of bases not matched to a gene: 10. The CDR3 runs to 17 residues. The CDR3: CASSQDWASGRFDEQFF. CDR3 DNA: TGTGCCAGCAGCCAAGATTGGGCTAGCGGGAGATTCGATGAGCAGTTCTTC. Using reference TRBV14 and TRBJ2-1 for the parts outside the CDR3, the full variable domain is EAGVTQFPSHSVIEKGQTVTLRCDPISGHDNLYWYRRVMGKEIKFLLHFVKESKQDESGMPNNRFLAERTGGTYSTLKVQPAELEDSGVYFCASSQDWASGRFDEQFFGPGTRLTVL.

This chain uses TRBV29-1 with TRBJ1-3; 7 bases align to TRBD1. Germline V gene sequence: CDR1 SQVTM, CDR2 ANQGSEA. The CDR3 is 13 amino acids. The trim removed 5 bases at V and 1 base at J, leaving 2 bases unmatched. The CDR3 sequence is CSVTGESGNTIYF. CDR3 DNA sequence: TGCAGCGTTACAGGGGAATCTGGAAACACCATATATTTT.

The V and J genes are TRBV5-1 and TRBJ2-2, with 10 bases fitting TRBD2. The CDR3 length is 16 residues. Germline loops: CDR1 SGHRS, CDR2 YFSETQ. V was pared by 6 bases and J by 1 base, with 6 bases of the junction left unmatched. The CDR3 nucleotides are TGCGCCAGCAAAATACTAGCGGGAAAGAACACCGGGGAGCTGTTTTTT. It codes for CASKILAGKNTGELFF.

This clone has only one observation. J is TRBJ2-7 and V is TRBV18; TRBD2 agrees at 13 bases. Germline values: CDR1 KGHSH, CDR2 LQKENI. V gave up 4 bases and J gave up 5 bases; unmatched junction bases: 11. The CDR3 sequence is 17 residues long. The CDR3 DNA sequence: TGTGCCAGCTCACAAGGACTAGCGGGAGCTTATTCCCACGAGCAGTACTTC. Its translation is CASSQGLAGAYSHEQYF.

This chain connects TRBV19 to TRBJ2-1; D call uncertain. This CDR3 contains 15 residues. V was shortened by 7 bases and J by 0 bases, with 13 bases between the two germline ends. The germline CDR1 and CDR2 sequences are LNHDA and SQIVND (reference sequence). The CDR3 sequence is CASTIGQSSYNEQFF. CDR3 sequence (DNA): TGTGCCAGTACGATAGGTCAGAGCTCCTACAATGAGCAGTTCTTC.